This TCR beta chain was recovered during a study of human T cells and chemical hapten exposure. The table lists this clonotype with a few counts. Its antigen is unknown. In the authors' methods: With a range of about 23,224 to 690,600, the median per sample was about 92,000 TCRs. One entry per CDR3 protein, called by TCRdb with MiXCR from the RACE reads. The V and J calls follow TCRdb's processing rather than the paper's. There are 180,000 or so distinct CDR3 sequences in the sample; roughly 15% occur only once, and around 1.7% lies in the top ten. Time point in this sample: patch test 1, 2 weeks after DPC sensitization. Treatment in this sample: therapeutic diphenylcyclopropenone sensitization with weekly scalp DPC. General study findings and limits: TCRs exceeding a frequency of 1 in 1000 stayed unchanged under DPC sensitization.

Germline CDR1 SEHNR, CDR2 FQNEAQ (reference sequence). The CDR3 spans 14 residues. V was pared by 3 bases and J by 6 bases, with 9 bases between. The TCR comes from a woman in her twenties or thirties with alopecia areata. Some clones in this sample may be carry-over from other donors' samples. This specimen consisted of whole blood, obtained in connection with sensitization to the hapten diphenylcyclopropenone (DPC). This chain uses TRBV7-9 with TRBJ1-6; D is ambiguous. CDR3 loop: CASSFLAANSPLHF. The CDR3 DNA sequence: TGTGCCAGCAGCTTTTTAGCGGCTAATTCACCCCTCCACTTT.